This entry lists 24 T cell receptor beta chains sequenced from one sample in a study of cytomegalovirus exposure and HLA in healthy donors. Primers included in the PCR were 60 Vbeta and 13 Jbeta primers. Using immunoSEQ multiplex PCR, the repertoire was profiled, and TCRdb retains in-frame clones only, with some absent. This table has around 210,000 clones, approximately 84% appearing once. The specimen was PBMCs. The source of these receptors is a girl aged 2 to 9 in good health and CMV-seronegative.

This chain joins TRBV7-2 and TRBJ2-5, with D hard to call. Germline V lookup: CDR1 SGHTA, CDR2 FQGNSA. CDR3 length: 12 amino acids. Trimming took off 0 bases at V and 9 bases at J, with 8 bases between the two ends. The CDR3 loop is CASSLALESQYF. The CDR3 coding sequence is TGTGCCAGCAGCTTAGCGTTGGAGTCCCAGTACTTC.

The CDR3 loop is CASRRLPSGNTIYF. The CDR3 DNA reads as TGTGCCAGCCGTAGATTGCCCTCTGGAAACACCATATATTTT. The chain combines TRBV7-6 with TRBJ1-3; D gene uncertain. The CDR3 covers 14 residues. CDR1 SGHVS and CDR2 FNYEAQ come from the germline V gene. V lost 8 bases to trimming and J lost 0 bases, with 11 bases between them. Full variable domain (missing parts from reference TRBV7-6 and TRBJ1-3): GAGVSQSPRYKVTKRGQDVALRCDPISGHVSLYWYRQALGQGPEFLTYFNYEAQQDKSGLPNDRFSAERPEGSISTLTIQRTEQRDSAMYRCASRRLPSGNTIYFGEGSWLTVV.

This clone was found once. For the CDR3, the DNA is TGTGCCTGGAGTCCCCCGGGACTAGCGGGAGGGCCAGGGGAGACCCAGTACTTC. Its translation is CAWSPPGLAGGPGETQYF. The J gene is TRBJ2-5, the V gene TRBV30, with 16 positions matching TRBD2. Germline-derived CDR1 and CDR2 are GTSNPN and SVGIG (reference sequence). The CDR3 contains 18 residues. The J segment lost 5 bases and the V segment lost 2 bases, leaving 11 bases of the junction unmatched.

V and J are TRBV5-1 and TRBJ1-1; D perhaps matches TRBD1 (6 bases). The CDR3 runs 14 residues. CDR1 is SGHRS, CDR2 YFSETQ, per germline. Trimming took 0 bases from V and 5 from J, leaving 11 bases between them. Here the CDR3 DNA reads TGCGCCAGCAGCTTGGAAAGGGGGGGAACTGAAGCTTTCTTT. Protein sequence: CASSLERGGTEAFF.

This chain links TRBV5-1 with TRBJ2-3; 9 bases match TRBD2. Trimming took 3 bases from V and 3 from J; bases not matched to a gene: 14. The CDR3 has 18 amino acids. CDR1 is SGHRS, CDR2 YFSETQ, per germline. This chain's CDR3 is CASSWTAGVAGATDTQYF. The CDR3, as DNA: TGCGCCAGCAGCTGGACGGCGGGAGTAGCGGGAGCTACAGATACGCAGTATTTT.

The gene calls are TRBV7-8 and TRBJ1-5; tentative D call: TRBD1 (5 bases). The germline CDR1 and CDR2 sequences are SGHVS and FQNEAQ. V was pared by 8 bases and J by 3 bases, with 14 bases between. The CDR3 is made up of 14 amino acids. Written as DNA, the CDR3 is TGTGCCAGCCTCCACCTCAGGGACAATCAGCCCCAGCATTTT. Translating it yields CASLHLRDNQPQHF.

The rearrangement uses TRBV28 and TRBJ1-4; D remains unclear. The germline V and J ends were trimmed by 2 bases and 0 bases, with 10 bases remaining between them. The CDR3 consists of 16 residues. Germline values: CDR1 MDHEN, CDR2 SYDVKM. The CDR3 nucleotides are TGTGCCAGCAGTTTACTAGATTCTGCAACTAATGAAAAACTGTTTTTT. Residues: CASSLLDSATNEKLFF.

The genes are TRBV4-1 and TRBJ1-1, with D maybe TRBD1 (5 bases). V lost 2 bases and J 4 bases, leaving 17 bases between the germline ends. The CDR3 runs 16 residues. Germline CDR1 MGHRA, CDR2 YSYEKL. CDR3 sequence reads: CASSQTHGGGSTEAFF. DNA of the CDR3: TGCGCCAGCAGCCAAACTCACGGGGGTGGGTCCACTGAAGCTTTCTTT.

CDR3 protein: CASSFSSRNSYEQYF. CDR3 nucleotide sequence: TGTGCCAGCAGTTTTAGTAGCCGGAACTCCTACGAGCAGTACTTC. V and J are TRBV27 and TRBJ2-7; D not resolved. Germline values: CDR1 MNHEY, CDR2 SMNVEV (reference sequence). Trimming shortened V by 3 bases and J by 0 bases, and 12 bases separated the two germline ends. CDR3 length: 15 residues.

The chain is built from TRBV14 and TRBJ2-6; no clear D gene. V lost 1 base to trimming and J lost 4 bases, with 14 bases between them. In germline, CDR1 is SGHDN, CDR2 FVKESK. The CDR3 covers 17 residues. CDR3 sequence reads: CASSQGSVFWGANVLTF. The CDR3, as DNA: TGTGCCAGCAGCCAAGGGTCAGTCTTTTGGGGGGCCAACGTCCTGACTTTC.

Only one count was recorded for this clone. The same CDR3 is also encoded by other DNA sequences in this sample. The chain is built from TRBV5-1 and TRBJ2-5, with D perhaps matching TRBD1 (6 bases). V was cut by 8 bases and J by 3 bases, with 14 bases left in between. CDR1 and CDR2 (germline): SGHRS, YFSETQ. This CDR3 contains 13 residues. CDR3 loop: CASTQGFEETQYF. In DNA form, the CDR3 reads TGCGCCAGTACCCAGGGGTTCGAAGAGACCCAGTACTTC.

This chain joins TRBV25-1 and TRBJ1-3; D unresolved. Germline CDR1 reads MGHDK; CDR2 reads SYGVNS. This CDR3 comprises 16 residues. The germline V and J ends were trimmed by 6 bases and 0 bases, with 15 bases remaining between them. CDR3 loop: CASSPEPSVSGNTIYF. DNA of the CDR3: TGTGCCAGCAGCCCTGAGCCCTCCGTCTCTGGAAACACCATATATTTT. Full variable domain (outside the CDR3, taken from reference TRBV25-1 and TRBJ1-3): EADIYQTPRYLVIGTGKKITLECSQTMGHDKMYWYQQDPGMELHLIHYSYGVNSTEKGDLSSESTVSRIRTEHFPLTLESARPSHTSQYLCASSPEPSVSGNTIYFGEGSWLTVV.

The V and J genes are TRBV7-9 and TRBJ1-2, with D perhaps TRBD1 (5 bases). Trimming pared 4 bases from V and 0 bases from J, leaving 18 bases between. In germline, CDR1 is SEHNR, CDR2 FQNEAQ (reference sequence). This CDR3 spans 17 amino acids. The CDR3 is CASSSGLRQGTNYGYTF. The CDR3 coding sequence is TGTGCCAGCAGCTCGGGCCTTCGCCAGGGAACTAACTATGGCTACACCTTC.

The rearrangement joins TRBV6-5 to TRBJ1-6; 9 positions agree with TRBD1. There are 14 residues in the CDR3. Trimming removed 8 bases from V and 7 bases from J; junction bases left unmatched: 6. Germline CDR1 reads MNHEY; CDR2 reads SVGAGI. In nucleotides, the CDR3 is TGTGCCAGCGAGATAGGGACAGGGAATTCACCCCTCCACTTT. Translated: CASEIGTGNSPLHF.

This sequence joins TRBV2 and TRBJ2-1; 16 bases agree with TRBD2. V shed 6 bases and J 9 bases; nucleotides not matched to a gene: 5. CDR3 size: 15 residues. Germline V gives CDR1 SNHLY, CDR2 FYNNEI. CDR3 sequence (DNA): TGTGCCAGCAGGGGACTAGCGGGAGGGGGGGGTGAGCAGTTCTTC. Its translation: CASRGLAGGGGEQFF.

This clone was detected a few times. The rearrangement links TRBV10-1 to TRBJ2-1, with a tentative D call TRBD2 (5 bases). Trimming removed 3 bases at V and 0 bases at J, with 15 bases between. Germline assignment: CDR1 WNHNN and CDR2 SYGVQD (reference sequence). The CDR3 has 17 residues. CDR3 region: CASSDGVSRDSYNEQFF. The CDR3 DNA follows: TGCGCCAGCAGTGACGGGGTCAGCCGGGACTCCTACAATGAGCAGTTCTTC.

This sequence joins TRBV6-5 and TRBJ2-5, with D perhaps matching TRBD1 (7 bases). Deletions cut 6 bases from V and 5 bases from J, with 16 bases between. CDR3 size: 14 residues. From germline, CDR1 is MNHEY and CDR2 SVGAGI. The CDR3 sequence: CASREQGGGETQYF. The CDR3 DNA follows: TGTGCCAGCAGAGAGCAGGGGGGCGGGGAGACCCAGTACTTC.

The chain recombines TRBV9 with TRBJ2-3; 7 bases are a match to TRBD2. V dropped 4 bases and J dropped 4; count of bases not matched to a gene: 9. This CDR3 contains 15 residues. In germline, CDR1 is SGDLS, CDR2 YYNGEE. The CDR3 DNA reads TGTGCCAGCAGCAAGCGGGGAGCGCGCGCAGATACGCAGTATTTT. The encoded protein is CASSKRGARADTQYF.

The V gene is TRBV14, the J gene TRBJ2-1, with D hard to call. V lost 3 bases and J 8 bases, leaving 20 bases between the germline ends. Germline V gene lookup returns CDR1 SGHDN and CDR2 FVKESK. CDR3 length: 16 residues. CDR3 in amino acids: CASSHRYLNVEHEQFF. Here the CDR3 DNA reads TGTGCCAGCAGCCACCGGTATCTTAACGTCGAGCATGAGCAGTTCTTC. Based on the CDR3 plus reference TRBV14 and TRBJ2-1, the full variable domain is EAGVTQFPSHSVIEKGQTVTLRCDPISGHDNLYWYRRVMGKEIKFLLHFVKESKQDESGMPNNRFLAERTGGTYSTLKVQPAELEDSGVYFCASSHRYLNVEHEQFFGPGTRLTVL.

This rearrangement joins TRBV29-1 to TRBJ1-1, with D hard to call. CDR3 size: 13 residues. Germline lookup yields CDR1 SQVTM and CDR2 ANQGSEA. Trimming took 4 bases from V and 0 from J, leaving 9 bases between them. Written as DNA, the CDR3 is TGCAGCGTTGGGTACACCTTGAACACTGAAGCTTTCTTT. Its translation is CSVGYTLNTEAFF.

The genes are TRBV2 and TRBJ1-2; 11 bases match TRBD1. The length of the CDR3 is 15 residues. CDR1 is SNHLY, CDR2 FYNNEI, per germline. J gave up 4 bases and V 6 bases, and 7 bases lay outside the gene matches. The CDR3 DNA reads as TGTGCCAGCAGCCGGGGACAGGGGGGCCTCTATGGCTACACCTTC. It encodes CASSRGQGGLYGYTF.

The chain couples TRBV7-8 to TRBJ2-3, with D possibly matching TRBD2 (6 bases). The length of the CDR3 is 17 residues. Germline CDR1 and CDR2: SGHVS and FQNEAQ. V lost 2 bases and J lost 6, with 21 bases in between. The CDR3 bases are TGTGCCAGCAGCTTATTCAGCGGCGGGGCCGGGAGTGATACGCAGTATTTT. It specifies CASSLFSGGAGSDTQYF.

The V call is TRBV29-1, the J call TRBJ1-2; the match to TRBD1 covers 7 bases. Looked up from germline, CDR1 is SQVTM and CDR2 is ANQGSEA. V shed 6 bases and J 2 bases; nucleotides not matched to a gene: 0. CDR3 length: 11 amino acids. DNA of the CDR3: TGCAGCGTGACAGGGAACTATGGCTACACCTTC. It translates to CSVTGNYGYTF. The full variable domain, with the rest looked up from reference TRBV29-1 and TRBJ1-2, is SAVISQKPSRDICQRGTSLTIQCQVDSQVTMMFWYRQQPGQSLTLIATANQGSEATYESGFVIDKFPISRPNLTFSTLTVSNMSPEDSSIYLCSVTGNYGYTFGSGTRLTVV.

The V and J genes are TRBV7-2 and TRBJ1-1; the D is unclear. V lost 2 bases and J lost 5, with 6 bases in between. Germline V lookup: CDR1 SGHTA, CDR2 FQGNSA. The CDR3 covers 12 residues. CDR3 sequence: CASSLSRTEAFF. The CDR3 nucleotides read TGTGCCAGCAGCTTATCGCGGACTGAAGCTTTCTTT.